The entry below gives a single T cell receptor (beta chain) sequence along with its context. Its antigen is not identified. This entry belongs to a study of response to subunit inactivated influenza vaccine. TCRdb reprocessed the RT-PCR reads with MiXCR, giving one entry per CDR3 protein. The table lists 400,000 to 550,000 distinct CDR3 sequences, roughly 25% of them singletons. Findings of the study overall: Few additional T cells are recruited per seasonal influenza vaccination, authors suggested.

Germline V gene data show CDR1 as MGHDK and CDR2 as SYGVNS. The CDR3 totals 13 residues. Trimming shortened V by 3 bases and J by 4 bases, and 9 bases separated the two germline ends. This TCR was sampled from a man aged 45-65 years who received an inactivated influenza vaccine. The specimen comprised CD4+ T cells sorted from PBMCs, sampled more than 4 days after vaccination. The chain has TRBV25-1 and TRBJ1-1, with TRBD1 as a possible D gene (6 bases). The CDR3 region is CASSDGGGTEAFF. The CDR3 DNA reads as TGTGCCAGCAGTGACGGAGGGGGCACTGAAGCTTTCTTT.